These 22 T cell receptor beta chains originate from one sample sequenced in a study of T cells after posttransplantation cyclophosphamide. TCRdb's copy holds only in-frame clones and misses some; the assay was immunoSEQ multiplex PCR. The sample has tens of thousands of clones, about 94% seen once; the top ten hold nearly 3%. The material sequenced was PBMCs. Receptors originate from a woman aged 25 to 45 in good health and a related stem cell transplant donor.

The chain is built from TRBV29-1 and TRBJ1-1; 7 bases agree with TRBD1. Germline CDR1 is SQVTM and CDR2 is ANQGSEA. The CDR3 consists of 13 residues. Trimming took 4 bases from V and 0 from J; bases not matched to a gene: 2. CDR3: CSVGQGVNTEAFF. The CDR3 bases are TGCAGCGTTGGACAGGGTGTGAACACTGAAGCTTTCTTT.

V gene TRBV6-1 combines with J gene TRBJ2-1, with 8 bases lining up with TRBD2. J was trimmed by 9 bases and V by 0 bases; bases with no gene match: 10. CDR1 and CDR2 from the germline V gene are MNHNS and SASEGT. The CDR3 extends over 16 amino acids. Here the CDR3 reads CASSEAAAGVGGEQFF. The CDR3 DNA reads TGTGCCAGCAGTGAAGCAGCAGCGGGGGTCGGAGGTGAGCAGTTCTTC.

This chain links TRBV19 with TRBJ2-2, with 8 bases lining up with TRBD2. The V segment lost 2 bases and the J segment 0 bases; nucleotides outside the gene matches: 11. The CDR3 is made up of 19 amino acids. The germline gives CDR1 LNHDA, CDR2 SQIVND (reference sequence). The CDR3 DNA sequence: TGTGCCAGTAGTATACCCGGCCTCCGCGGGGGGCCGAACACCGGGGAGCTGTTTTTT. Amino acid sequence: CASSIPGLRGGPNTGELFF.

V gene TRBV28 combines with J gene TRBJ2-6, with 7 bases that match TRBD1. V shed 5 bases, J shed 0 bases, and the junction held 4 bases outside the gene matches. The CDR3 has 16 residues. Germline assignment: CDR1 MDHEN and CDR2 SYDVKM. The CDR3 region has the DNA TGTGCCAGCAGTCAAGGGGGCCCCTCTGGGGCCAACGTCCTGACTTTC. Encoded protein: CASSQGGPSGANVLTF.

This clone was seen a single time. V is TRBV5-4 and J is TRBJ2-2; possible D gene TRBD1, 5 bases. V was clipped by 5 bases and J by 1 base, with 9 bases between them. Germline V lookup: CDR1 SGHNT, CDR2 YYREEE (reference sequence). The CDR3 is made up of 14 amino acids. CDR3 nucleotides: TGTGCCAGCAGGGGTGACAGGAACACCGGGGAGCTGTTTTTT. Protein product: CASRGDRNTGELFF.

This sequence joins TRBV27 and TRBJ2-2, with 9 bases lining up with TRBD1. Germline assignment: CDR1 MNHEY and CDR2 SMNVEV (reference sequence). Trimming removed 6 bases from V and 4 bases from J; junction bases left unmatched: 9. This CDR3 region has 16 residues. The CDR3 DNA is TGTGCCAGCAGCAAGTACAGGGGGCACGGCACCGGGGAGCTGTTTTTT. The encoded protein is CASSKYRGHGTGELFF.

V is TRBV6-6 and J is TRBJ1-5, with D possibly being TRBD1 (6 bases). This CDR3 is built from 14 residues. Germline V CDR1 and CDR2: MNHNY, SVGAGI (reference sequence). V was clipped by 6 bases and J by 4 bases, with 13 bases between them. The CDR3 here is CASRRLTGNQPQHF. The CDR3 DNA is TGTGCCAGCAGACGCCTGACAGGAAATCAGCCCCAGCATTTT.

This sequence joins TRBV6-1 and TRBJ1-3, with D possibly matching TRBD1 (5 bases). The CDR3 is 16 residues long. The germline V gene encodes CDR1 MNHNS and CDR2 SASEGT. The V gene lost 2 bases and the J gene lost 1 base, with 12 bases spanning the gap. The CDR3 region is CASSEQRGHSGNTIYF. The CDR3 DNA reads TGTGCCAGCAGTGAACAGAGGGGTCATTCTGGAAACACCATATATTTT.

This sequence joins TRBV5-6 and TRBJ1-1; D gene unclear. The CDR3 is 14 residues long. In germline, CDR1 is SGHDT, CDR2 YYEEEE. With 0 bases removed from V and 8 bases from J, the gap between germline ends came to 14 bases. CDR3 in amino acids: CASSLATVRKEAFF. The CDR3, as DNA: TGTGCCAGCAGCTTGGCGACCGTTAGAAAAGAAGCTTTCTTT.

The rearrangement links TRBV5-1 to TRBJ1-1, with TRBD1 matching over 12 bases. Trimming cost V 4 bases and J 7 bases; bases outside gene matches: 5. CDR1 and CDR2 from the germline V gene are SGHRS and YFSETQ. The CDR3 totals 14 residues. The CDR3 DNA reads as TGCGCCAGCAGCGGGACAGGGGGCGCAAGTGAAGCTTTCTTT. This sequence encodes CASSGTGGASEAFF.

The chain has TRBV7-8 and TRBJ1-6, with 7 bases identical to TRBD1. Germline assignment: CDR1 SGHVS and CDR2 FQNEAQ. V lost 5 bases to trimming and J lost 1 base; unmatched junction nucleotides: 8. This CDR3 has 17 residues. The CDR3 region is CASSLLTGKSYNSPLHF. CDR3 bases: TGTGCCAGCAGCCTATTGACAGGGAAGTCCTATAATTCACCCCTCCACTTT.

By its share, this clone is medium-sized (0.01 to 0.1%). V is TRBV29-1 and J is TRBJ1-4, with 9 bases lining up with TRBD1. Germline CDR1 is SQVTM and CDR2 is ANQGSEA. CDR3 length: 15 amino acids. With V trimmed by 4 bases and J by 7 bases, 10 bases remained unmatched. The CDR3 DNA sequence: TGCAGCGTTGGAGAACAGGGGGCTGGTAGTGAAAAACTGTTTTTT. This codes for CSVGEQGAGSEKLFF.

V and J are TRBV7-2 and TRBJ1-6; D ambiguous. V lost 5 bases and J 6 bases, leaving 5 bases between the germline ends. This CDR3 has 12 residues. Looked up from germline, CDR1 is SGHTA and CDR2 is FQGNSA. The CDR3 reads CASSTGNSPLHF. The CDR3 DNA is TGTGCCAGCAGCACCGGTAATTCACCCCTCCACTTT.

This clone has just one count. The chain combines TRBV7-2 with TRBJ2-7; 10 bases agree with TRBD1. Germline lookup yields CDR1 SGHTA and CDR2 FQGNSA. Trimming took 11 bases from V and 6 from J; bases not matched to a gene: 22. The CDR3 covers 17 residues. CDR3 sequence: CAPAGDRGLILGSEQYF. The CDR3 bases are TGTGCCCCCGCAGGGGACAGGGGACTAATTTTGGGATCCGAGCAGTACTTC.

This chain uses TRBV10-3 with TRBJ2-5; 9 bases are shared with TRBD1. The DNA end lines up better with TRBJ2-7; the J call may be wrong. This CDR3 is 13 amino acids long. Per the germline V gene, CDR1 is ENHRY and CDR2 is SYGVKD. CDR3 protein: CAIVGTGISEQYF. In DNA, the CDR3 is TGTGCCATCGTGGGGACAGGGATATCCGAGCAGTACTTC.

The chain combines TRBV7-2 with TRBJ1-6; D gene unclear. The CDR3 extends over 14 amino acids. Germline CDR1 is SGHTA and CDR2 is FQGNSA. V was trimmed by 1 base and J by 8 bases, leaving 9 bases between them. CDR3 coding DNA: TGTGCCAGCAGCTTAGGTAGTGTTTATTCACCCCTCCACTTT. Translation gives CASSLGSVYSPLHF.

This chain joins TRBV7-3 and TRBJ2-2; 7 bases are shared with TRBD1. V was clipped by 3 bases and J by 7 bases; unmatched bases: 2. CDR1 and CDR2 from the germline V gene are SGHTA and FQGTGA. CDR3 size: 13 residues. CDR3 DNA sequence: TGTGCCAGCAGCTTCCGGGACAGCGGGGAGCTGTTTTTT. Translated, it gives CASSFRDSGELFF.

V gene TRBV29-1 combines with J gene TRBJ1-4; D call uncertain. The ends were cut back, 5 bases at V and 5 bases at J, with 9 bases in the middle. The germline CDR1 and CDR2 sequences are SQVTM and ANQGSEA. The CDR3 spans 12 residues. CDR3 in amino acids: CSVRRLNEKLFF. The CDR3 bases are TGCAGCGTTCGCAGGTTGAATGAAAAACTGTTTTTT.

This clone was seen just once. J is TRBJ1-1 and V is TRBV9; tentatively, D is TRBD1 (6 bases). CDR1 SGDLS and CDR2 YYNGEE come from the germline V gene. Between the trimmed V and J ends, which lost 2 bases and 1 base, there was a span of 9 bases. The CDR3 covers 14 residues. CDR3 nucleotides: TGTGCCAGCAGCGTTTCGACAGGGAACACTGAAGCTTTCTTT. Residues: CASSVSTGNTEAFF.

The chain couples TRBV7-9 to TRBJ1-1; 8 bases are shared with TRBD1. Trimming at V came to 5 bases and at J to 4 bases, leaving 15 bases not matched to a gene. Germline CDR1 reads SEHNR; CDR2 reads FQNEAQ (reference sequence). This CDR3 region has 17 residues. The CDR3 coding sequence is TGTGCCAGCAGCCCGCAACTGAAAACACAGGGGGGCACTGAAGCTTTCTTT. Translating it yields CASSPQLKTQGGTEAFF.

The chain combines TRBV28 with TRBJ1-5, with no clear D. From germline, CDR1 is MDHEN and CDR2 SYDVKM. The CDR3 is 14 residues long. Between the trimmed V and J ends, which lost 2 bases and 4 bases, there was a span of 9 bases. DNA of the CDR3: TGTGCCAGCAGTTTACTTGGAGGGAATCAGCCCCAGCATTTT. It translates to CASSLLGGNQPQHF.

The chain carries TRBV7-2 and TRBJ1-4; the D gene is possibly TRBD1 (5 bases). Germline CDR1 and CDR2: SGHTA and FQGNSA. The CDR3 has 15 residues. Trimming pared 1 base from V and 8 bases from J, leaving 14 bases between. CDR3 sequence reads: CASSLVGGREEKLFF. DNA of the CDR3: TGTGCCAGCAGCTTAGTCGGGGGAAGGGAGGAAAAACTGTTTTTT.